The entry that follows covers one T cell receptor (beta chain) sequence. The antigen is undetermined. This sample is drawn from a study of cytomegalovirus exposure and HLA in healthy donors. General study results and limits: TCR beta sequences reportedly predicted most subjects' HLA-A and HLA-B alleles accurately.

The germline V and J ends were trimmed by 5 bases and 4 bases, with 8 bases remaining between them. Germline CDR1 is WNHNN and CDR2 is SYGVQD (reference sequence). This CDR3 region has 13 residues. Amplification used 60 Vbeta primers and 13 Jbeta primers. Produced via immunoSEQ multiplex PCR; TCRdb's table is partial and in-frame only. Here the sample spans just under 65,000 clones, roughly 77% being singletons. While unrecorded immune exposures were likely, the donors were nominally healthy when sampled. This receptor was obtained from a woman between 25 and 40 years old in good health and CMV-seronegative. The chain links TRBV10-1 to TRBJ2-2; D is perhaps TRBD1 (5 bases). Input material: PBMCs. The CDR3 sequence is CASSFDSTGELFF. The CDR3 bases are TGCGCCAGCAGTTTCGACAGCACCGGGGAGCTGTTTTTT.